This T cell receptor beta chain was retrieved from a study of CD8+ T cells in alopecia areata. Study-wide context: Severity of treated patients was scored by affected scalp percentage. Study-level results: TCR sharing across patients was less clear than in mice, possibly HLA-related. Scalp clonality, together with expanded CD8+ clones among the top 100, fell significantly with tofacitinib. Lesional scalp displayed greater clonality than normal scalp, most notably in alopecia totalis/universalis.

The treatment denotes: oral pan-JAK inhibitor, 5-10 mg twice daily. Germline CDR1 GTSNPN, CDR2 SVGIG (reference sequence). The CDR3 length is 15 residues. Trimming removed 3 bases from V and 7 bases from J; junction bases left unmatched: 11. Points on this clone: What it binds is not known.

Sequencing templates came from extracted RNA that was reverse transcribed into cDNA. Sequencing used immunoSEQ multiplex PCR; TCRdb keeps in-frame clones, though not all of them. The sample lists more than 150,000 clones, 45% to 75% occurring once. This TCR came from a human donor with alopecia areata. This chain uses TRBV30 with TRBJ2-1; 8 bases align to TRBD2. The source material was CD4+ T cells sorted from blood, sampled at week 4, from a patient treated with tofacitinib. DNA for the CDR3: TGTGCCTGGAGCGACGGACTAGCATCGTCTAATGAGCAGTTCTTC. It encodes CAWSDGLASSNEQFF.